This TCR beta chain emerged from a study of T cells expressing NK-cell markers. Study findings and constraints: Specificity for HCMV among expanded NKG2C+ T cell clones was not established. These clonotypes also led the CD3+CD56-NKG2C+ fraction in a handful of donors.

TCRdb re-called the 5' RACE reads; every CDR3 protein appears as one record, without DNA. The sample totals about 540,000 distinct CDR3 sequences. There are 15 residues in the CDR3. Germline V gene data show CDR1 as GTSNPN and CDR2 as SVGIG (reference sequence). As regards this clonotype: Its antigen is undetermined.

The rearrangement uses TRBV30 and TRBJ2-2; lacking DNA, the TRBD2 call made by TCRdb goes unchecked. This receptor was taken from a man younger than 35 in good health. Specimen: blood T cells: a sorted CD56 or NKG2C T cell subset, CD4+ or CD8+ T cells, or bulk PBMC T cells (not recorded which). The CDR3 sequence is CARSISGSLTGELFF.